This T cell receptor (beta chain) was observed in a study of shared clonotypes between healthy human individuals. CD45RA-negative memory and CD45RA+ naive subsets were split from the CD4+ cells. Germline assignment: CDR1 MNHEY and CDR2 SVGAGI. J lost 5 bases, V lost 6 bases, and 10 bases had no gene match. This CDR3 comprises 15 residues. Genomic DNA of every subset was divided equally among multiple immunoSEQ plates. The table came from immunoSEQ multiplex PCR; TCRdb's copy has only in-frame clones and leaves some out. The sample lists about 2 million clones; roughly 94% were seen once. The sequenced sample was naive CD4+ T cells sorted from blood. Subset: CD45RA+ positively selected. V and J are TRBV6-5 and TRBJ2-1; 7 nucleotides line up with TRBD2. This sequence originates from a man younger than 30 in good health. The DNA for the CDR3 is TGTGCCAGCAGGATGGGGGGGAGGCCCAACAATGAGCAGTTCTTC. It codes for CASRMGGRPNNEQFF.